This T cell receptor (beta chain) stems from a study of sequential checkpoint blockade in melanoma. The repertoire was sequenced with immunoSEQ multiplex PCR; TCRdb's copy has only in-frame clones and lacks some. The data contain about 21,000 clones, around 27% of them singletons. Treatment in this sample: randomized to nivolumab then ipilimumab (arm A) or the reverse (arm B). V dropped 0 bases and J dropped 2 bases, with 12 bases sitting between them. CDR1 and CDR2 from the germline V gene are KGHSH and LQKENI. CDR3 length: 16 residues. The input for sequencing was tumor tissue (inferred from file names), taken from a patient given nivolumab and ipilimumab in sequence. The rearrangement uses TRBV18 and TRBJ2-3; perhaps TRBD2 as D (5 bases). This clonotype originated in a human donor with melanoma. This chain's CDR3 is CASSPPKRLLTDTQYF. The CDR3, as DNA: TGTGCCAGCTCACCACCGAAGCGACTACTCACAGATACGCAGTATTTT.